The rows below give T cell receptor beta chains drawn from one sample of a study of Ad26.COV2.S vaccination and SARS-CoV-2 variants. Sequenced by immunoSEQ multiplex PCR; TCRdb stores in-frame clones only, minus some. The sample shows 150,000 to 200,000 clones, around 90% of them seen only once. The sequences come from peripheral blood, collected after recovery from COVID-19. Every receptor here comes from a human donor who had recovered from COVID-19. Both conserved end residues are part of each CDR3. Fields, in order: clone size, V gene, D gene, J gene, CDR3 protein, CDR3 DNA. A D gene is named only where the DNA matches it firmly. Size is stated for part of the rows, as once, few or many counts, or as a class when the clone is expanded.

>NA|TRBV12-3/TRBV12-4|NA|TRBJ2-3
CASSVGLLPTQYF
TGTGCCAGCAGTGTTGGACTCCTACCGACGCAGTATTTT
>NA|TRBV5-1|NA|TRBJ2-5
CASSLRQETQYF
TGCGCCAGCAGCTTGAGGCAAGAGACCCAGTACTTC
>NA|TRBV25-1|NA|TRBJ2-1
CASSAHRLWDEQFF
TGTGCCAGCAGTGCCCACCGCCTGTGGGATGAGCAGTTCTTC
>once|TRBV12-3/TRBV12-4|NA|TRBJ2-7
CASSQGRPTEQYF
TGTGCCAGCAGCCAGGGACGGCCTACCGAGCAGTACTTC
>NA|TRBV5-1|NA|TRBJ2-2
CASSFNTGELFF
TGCGCCAGCAGCTTCAACACCGGGGAGCTGTTTTTT
>NA|TRBV28|TRBD2|TRBJ2-3
CASSSPGGPSTDTQYF
TGTGCCAGCAGTTCTCCGGGGGGGCCTAGCACAGATACGCAGTATTTT
>once|TRBV2|NA|TRBJ2-5
CASRGAIRGETQYF
TGTGCCAGCAGGGGCGCAATTCGGGGAGAGACCCAGTACTTC
>NA|TRBV7-9|TRBD2|TRBJ2-7
CASSRGERERYEQYF
TGTGCCAGCAGCCGGGGGGAGAGGGAGAGGTACGAGCAGTACTTC
>NA|TRBV2|TRBD2|TRBJ2-6
CASLPVLAGNSGANVLTF
TGTGCCAGTCTTCCGGTACTAGCGGGAAACTCTGGGGCCAACGTCCTGACTTTC
>once|TRBV24-1|NA|TRBJ1-1
CATSDRGAGNTEAFF
TGTGCCACCAGTGATAGGGGCGCTGGGAACACTGAAGCTTTCTTT
>NA|TRBV7-6|NA|TRBJ1-1
CASSSEEGMNTEAFF
TGTGCCAGCAGCTCGGAGGAGGGGATGAACACTGAAGCTTTCTTT
>NA|TRBV10-1|TRBD2|TRBJ2-7
CASSESGAYEQYF
TGCGCCAGCAGTGAGAGCGGGGCCTACGAGCAGTACTTC
>NA|TRBV3-1/TRBV3-2|NA|TRBJ2-5
CASSQDAVQETQYF
TGTGCCAGCAGCCAAGATGCGGTTCAAGAGACCCAGTACTTC
>few|TRBV10-1|NA|TRBJ1-5
CASSESNLTSNQPQHF
TGCGCCAGCAGTGAGTCGAACTTGACTAGCAATCAGCCCCAGCATTTT
>NA|TRBV10-3|NA|TRBJ1-2
CAISVQAYGYTF
TGTGCCATCAGTGTCCAGGCCTATGGCTACACCTTC
>NA|TRBV19|NA|TRBJ1-4
CASSMNLDGGEKLFF
TGTGCCAGTAGTATGAATTTGGACGGAGGTGAAAAACTGTTTTTT
>NA|TRBV9|NA|TRBJ1-6
CASQRGIRDSPLHF
TGTGCCTCTCAAAGGGGCATAAGAGACTCACCCCTCCACTTT
>NA|TRBV3-1/TRBV3-2|NA|TRBJ1-6
CASSQGRRSNSPLHF
TGTGCCAGCAGCCAAGGGCGGCGGAGTAATTCACCCCTCCACTTT
>NA|TRBV6-2/TRBV6-3|NA|TRBJ2-7
CASSPFDSGPYEQYF
TGTGCCAGCAGCCCATTTGATAGCGGACCCTACGAGCAGTACTTC
>NA|TRBV30|NA|TRBJ1-3
CAWSERYTIYF
TGTGCCTGGAGTGAGAGATACACCATATATTTT
>NA|TRBV28|TRBD1|TRBJ1-2
CASRGTGVEYGYTF
TGTGCCAGCAGGGGGACAGGGGTTGAATATGGCTACACCTTC
>NA|TRBV18|TRBD1|TRBJ1-1
CASSPSTGWATEAFF
TGTGCCAGCTCACCTTCGACAGGGTGGGCGACTGAAGCTTTCTTT
>NA|TRBV14|NA|TRBJ2-1
CASSPRGSYNEQFF
TGTGCCAGCAGCCCCCGAGGTTCCTACAATGAGCAGTTCTTC
>NA|TRBV27|NA|TRBJ1-2
CASSLYGGTNYGYTF
TGTGCCAGCAGTTTATATGGGGGAACTAACTATGGCTACACCTTC
>NA|TRBV15|NA|TRBJ2-5
CATSRDPGPQETQYF
TGTGCCACCAGCAGAGATCCAGGGCCTCAAGAGACCCAGTACTTC